This T cell receptor beta chain comes out of a study of response to subunit inactivated influenza vaccine. Overall study results and limits: Authors suggested each seasonal influenza vaccination recruits few new T cells.

The CDR3 spans 16 residues. Germline loops: CDR1 SGHRS, CDR2 YFSETQ. Losses at the gene ends were 5 bases for V and 7 bases for J; bases not matched to a gene: 11. There are a few counts of this clonotype. What it binds is unknown. TCRdb passed the RT-PCR reads through MiXCR, listing each CDR3 protein once. The sample carries approximately 500,000 distinct CDR3 sequences, approximately 12% recorded once. The sequenced sample was PBMCs from blood, obtained roughly 45 days after vaccination. The TCR was taken from a man aged 45-65 years who received an inactivated influenza vaccine. This chain joins TRBV5-1 and TRBJ1-6, with 8 bases matching TRBD1. CDR3 amino acids: CASRTGTGGTNSPLHF. CDR3 coding DNA: TGCGCCAGCAGAACTGGGACAGGAGGAACCAATTCACCCCTCCACTTT.